This T cell receptor (beta chain) was identified in a study of cytomegalovirus exposure and HLA in healthy donors. General observations from the study: Based on reports, TCR beta sequences accurately predicted HLA-A and HLA-B alleles for most subjects.

In the PCR, 60 Vbeta and 13 Jbeta primers were used. The assay was immunoSEQ multiplex PCR, and TCRdb's table has in-frame clones only and misses some. In the table there are under 300,000 clones, 86% of which are singletons. The germline V gene has CDR1 SGHKS and CDR2 YYEKEE (reference sequence). V was shortened by 0 bases and J by 6 bases, with 13 bases between the two germline ends. The CDR3 has 15 amino acids. With respect to this clone: Antigen specificity is unknown.

Sequenced material: PBMCs. This clonotype was obtained from a man aged 40-55 years in good health and CMV-seropositive. This sequence joins TRBV5-5 and TRBJ2-1; D gene unclear. CDR3 region: CASSLEMFSGNEQFF. The CDR3 DNA is TGTGCCAGCAGCTTGGAGATGTTTTCGGGCAATGAGCAGTTCTTC.